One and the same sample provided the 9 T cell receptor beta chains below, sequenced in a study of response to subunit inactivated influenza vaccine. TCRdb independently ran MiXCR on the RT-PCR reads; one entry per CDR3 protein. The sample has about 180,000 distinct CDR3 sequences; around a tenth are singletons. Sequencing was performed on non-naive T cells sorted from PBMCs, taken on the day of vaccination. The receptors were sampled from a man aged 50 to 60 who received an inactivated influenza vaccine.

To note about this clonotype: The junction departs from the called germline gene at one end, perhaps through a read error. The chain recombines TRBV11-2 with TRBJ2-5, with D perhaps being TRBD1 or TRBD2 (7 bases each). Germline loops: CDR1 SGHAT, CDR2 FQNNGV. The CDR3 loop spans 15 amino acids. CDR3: CAGSLAPGGGETQYF. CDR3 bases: TGTGCCGGCAGCTTAGCCCCAGGGGGGGGAGAGACCCAGTACTTC.

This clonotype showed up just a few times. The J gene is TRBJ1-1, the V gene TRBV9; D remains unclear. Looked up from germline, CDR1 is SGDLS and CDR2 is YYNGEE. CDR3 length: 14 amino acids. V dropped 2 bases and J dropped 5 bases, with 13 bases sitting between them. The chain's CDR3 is CASSVGLAGTEAFF. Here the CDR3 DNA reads TGTGCCAGCAGCGTGGGTTTGGCAGGTACTGAAGCTTTCTTT.

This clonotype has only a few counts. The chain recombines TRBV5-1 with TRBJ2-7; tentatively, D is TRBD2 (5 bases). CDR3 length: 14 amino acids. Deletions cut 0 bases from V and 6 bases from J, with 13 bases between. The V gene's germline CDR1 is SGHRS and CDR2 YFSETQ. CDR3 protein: CASSLEPNEGEQYF. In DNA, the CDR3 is TGCGCCAGCAGCTTGGAACCTAACGAGGGCGAGCAGTACTTC.

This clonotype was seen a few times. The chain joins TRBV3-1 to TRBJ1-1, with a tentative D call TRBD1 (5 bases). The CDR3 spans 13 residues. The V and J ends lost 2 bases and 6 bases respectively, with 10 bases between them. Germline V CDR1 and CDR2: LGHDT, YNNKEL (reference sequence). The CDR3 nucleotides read TGTGCCAGCAGCCAACAGGGTTGGTCTGAAGCTTTCTTT. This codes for CASSQQGWSEAFF.

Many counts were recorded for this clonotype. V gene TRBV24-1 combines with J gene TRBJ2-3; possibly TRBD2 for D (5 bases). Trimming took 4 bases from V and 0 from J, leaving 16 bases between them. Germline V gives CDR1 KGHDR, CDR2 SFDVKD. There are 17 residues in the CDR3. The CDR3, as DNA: TGTGCCACCAGTGACCCCCTTCCGGGATCAAGCACAGATACGCAGTATTTT. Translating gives CATSDPLPGSSTDTQYF.

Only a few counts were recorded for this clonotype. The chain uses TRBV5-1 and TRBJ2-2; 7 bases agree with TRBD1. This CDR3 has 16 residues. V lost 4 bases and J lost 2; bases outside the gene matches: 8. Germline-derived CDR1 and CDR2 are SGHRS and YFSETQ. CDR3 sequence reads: CASSPSGTANTGELFF. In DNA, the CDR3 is TGCGCCAGCAGCCCCTCGGGGACAGCCAACACCGGGGAGCTGTTTTTT.

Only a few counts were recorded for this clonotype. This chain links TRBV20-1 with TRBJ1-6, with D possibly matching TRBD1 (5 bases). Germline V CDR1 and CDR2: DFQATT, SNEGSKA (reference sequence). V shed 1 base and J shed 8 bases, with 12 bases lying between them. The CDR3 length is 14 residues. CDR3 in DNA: TGCAGTGCTAGAGTTTCGGGGGGAGATTCACCCCTCCACTTT. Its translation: CSARVSGGDSPLHF.

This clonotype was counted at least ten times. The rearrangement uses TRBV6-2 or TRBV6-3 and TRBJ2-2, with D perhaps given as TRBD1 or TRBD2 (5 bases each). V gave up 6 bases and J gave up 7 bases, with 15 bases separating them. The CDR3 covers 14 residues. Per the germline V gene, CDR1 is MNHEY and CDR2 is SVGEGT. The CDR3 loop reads CASRGPRGNGELFF. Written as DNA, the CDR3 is TGTGCCAGCAGAGGCCCCCGGGGCAACGGGGAGCTGTTTTTT.

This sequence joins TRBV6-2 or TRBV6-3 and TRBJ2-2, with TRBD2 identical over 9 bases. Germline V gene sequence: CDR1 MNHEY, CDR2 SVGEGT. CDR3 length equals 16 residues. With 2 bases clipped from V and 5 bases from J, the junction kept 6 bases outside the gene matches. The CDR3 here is CASSYLAGFNTGELFF. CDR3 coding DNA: TGTGCCAGCAGTTACCTAGCGGGGTTTAATACCGGGGAGCTGTTTTTT.